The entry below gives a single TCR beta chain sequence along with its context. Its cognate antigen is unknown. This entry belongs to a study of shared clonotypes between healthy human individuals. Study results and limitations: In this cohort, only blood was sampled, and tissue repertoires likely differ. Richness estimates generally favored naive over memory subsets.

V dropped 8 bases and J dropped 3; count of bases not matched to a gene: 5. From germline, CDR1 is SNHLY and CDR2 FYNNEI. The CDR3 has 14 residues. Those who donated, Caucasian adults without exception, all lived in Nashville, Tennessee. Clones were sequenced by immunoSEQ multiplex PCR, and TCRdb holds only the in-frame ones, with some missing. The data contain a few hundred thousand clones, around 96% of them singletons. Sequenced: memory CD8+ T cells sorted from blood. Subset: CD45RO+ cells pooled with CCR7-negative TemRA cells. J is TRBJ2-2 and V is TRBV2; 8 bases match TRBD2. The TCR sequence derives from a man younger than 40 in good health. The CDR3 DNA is TGTGCCAGCGGGGGACTAGTCTACACCGGGGAGCTGTTTTTT. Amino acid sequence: CASGGLVYTGELFF.